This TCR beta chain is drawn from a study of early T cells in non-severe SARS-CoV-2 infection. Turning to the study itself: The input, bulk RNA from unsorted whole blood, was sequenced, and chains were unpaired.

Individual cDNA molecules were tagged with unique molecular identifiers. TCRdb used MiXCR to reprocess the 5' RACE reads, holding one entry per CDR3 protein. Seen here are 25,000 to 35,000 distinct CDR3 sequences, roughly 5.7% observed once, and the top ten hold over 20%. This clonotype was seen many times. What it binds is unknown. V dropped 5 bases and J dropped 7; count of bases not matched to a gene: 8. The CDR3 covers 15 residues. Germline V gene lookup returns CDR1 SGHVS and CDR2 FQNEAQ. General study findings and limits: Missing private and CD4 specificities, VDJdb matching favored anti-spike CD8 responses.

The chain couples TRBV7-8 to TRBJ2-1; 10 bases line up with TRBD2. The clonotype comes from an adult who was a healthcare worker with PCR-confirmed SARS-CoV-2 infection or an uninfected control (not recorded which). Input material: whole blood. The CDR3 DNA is TGTGCCAGCAGCCGTGCAGCGGGAGGGGGAAATGAGCAGTTCTTC. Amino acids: CASSRAAGGGNEQFF.